This T cell receptor beta chain was identified during a study of T cells after yellow fever vaccination. This clonotype appeared many times. Its antigen is unidentified. A process of 5'RACE template switching, which added a universal primer site and UMIs, was used to make TCR cDNA. TCRdb analysed the 5' RACE reads with MiXCR anew, one entry per CDR3 protein. The sample has 100,000 to 150,000 distinct CDR3 sequences, roughly 15% seen once. Trimming cost V 5 bases and J 3 bases; bases outside gene matches: 5. Germline values: CDR1 SGHTA, CDR2 FQGNSA. The CDR3 covers 17 residues. Broader study findings: From the bulk population, abundant clonotypes could contaminate and appear within FACS-sorted repertoires. Most primary-vaccination clones recurred post-booster (approximately 96% CD4, around 90% CD8).

This material consisted of CD8+ T cells sorted from PBMCs, taken 5 days after the yellow fever booster vaccination. The TCR originated in a man between 18 and 35 years old who received the YFV17D yellow fever vaccine. The V gene is TRBV7-2, the J gene TRBJ2-3; 16 nucleotides match TRBD2. The CDR3 DNA follows: TGTGCCAGCAGCCCTGGGACTAGCGGGGGGGATACAGATACGCAGTATTTT. The encoded protein is CASSPGTSGGDTDTQYF.